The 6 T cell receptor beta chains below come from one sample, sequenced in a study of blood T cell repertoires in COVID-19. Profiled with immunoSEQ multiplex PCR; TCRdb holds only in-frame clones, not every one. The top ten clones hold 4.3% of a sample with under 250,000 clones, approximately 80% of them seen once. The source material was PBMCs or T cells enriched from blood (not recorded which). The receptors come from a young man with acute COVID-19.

CDR3 nucleotide sequence: TGTGCCAGCAGCCTCTGGGGGGGTTACGGGGAGCTGTTTTTT. Protein sequence: CASSLWGGYGELFF. The chain joins TRBV5-5 to TRBJ2-2, with 7 bases fitting TRBD2. Germline V lookup: CDR1 SGHKS, CDR2 YYEKEE (reference sequence). This CDR3 has 14 residues. The ends lost 4 bases at V and 7 bases at J; junction bases unmatched: 7.

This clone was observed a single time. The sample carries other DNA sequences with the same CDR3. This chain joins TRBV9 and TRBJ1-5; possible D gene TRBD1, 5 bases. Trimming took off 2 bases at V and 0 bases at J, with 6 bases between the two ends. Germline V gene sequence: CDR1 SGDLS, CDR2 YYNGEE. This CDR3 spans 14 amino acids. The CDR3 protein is CASSVGGSNQPQHF. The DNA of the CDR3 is TGTGCCAGCAGCGTGGGGGGTAGCAATCAGCCCCAGCATTTT.

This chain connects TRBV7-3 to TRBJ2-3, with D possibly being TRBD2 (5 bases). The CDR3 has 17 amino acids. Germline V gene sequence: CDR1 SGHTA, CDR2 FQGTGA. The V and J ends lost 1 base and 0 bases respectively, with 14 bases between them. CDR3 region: CASSLNGGGLSTDTQYF. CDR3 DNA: TGTGCCAGCAGCTTAAATGGAGGCGGGCTCAGCACAGATACGCAGTATTTT. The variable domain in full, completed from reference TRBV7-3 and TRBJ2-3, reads GAGVSQTPSNKVTEKGKYVELRCDPISGHTALYWYRQSLGQGPEFLIYFQGTGAADDSGLPNDRFFAVRPEGSVSTLKIQRTERGDSAVYLCASSLNGGGLSTDTQYFGPGTRLTVL.

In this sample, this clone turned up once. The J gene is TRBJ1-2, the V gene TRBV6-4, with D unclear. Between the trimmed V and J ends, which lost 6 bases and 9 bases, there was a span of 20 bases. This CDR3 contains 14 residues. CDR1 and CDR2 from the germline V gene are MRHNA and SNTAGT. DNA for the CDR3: TGTGCCAGCAGGACCCCTAGGCCGGCGAGTAGCTACACCTTC. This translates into CASRTPRPASSYTF.

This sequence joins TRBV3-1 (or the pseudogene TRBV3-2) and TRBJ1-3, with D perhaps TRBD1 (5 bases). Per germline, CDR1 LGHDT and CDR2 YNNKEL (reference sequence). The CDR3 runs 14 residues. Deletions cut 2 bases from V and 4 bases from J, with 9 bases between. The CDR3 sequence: CASSQQGEGNTIYF. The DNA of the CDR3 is TGTGCCAGCAGCCAACAGGGTGAAGGAAACACCATATATTTT.

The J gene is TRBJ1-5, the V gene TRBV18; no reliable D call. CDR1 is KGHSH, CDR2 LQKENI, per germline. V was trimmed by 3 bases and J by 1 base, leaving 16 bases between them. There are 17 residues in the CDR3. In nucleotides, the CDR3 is TGTGCCAGCTCACCGTCGGAGGGAACGATGAGCAATCAGCCCCAGCATTTT. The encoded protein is CASSPSEGTMSNQPQHF.